This T cell receptor beta chain stems from a study of blood T cell repertoires in COVID-19. The wider study: Sites across the United States, Italy and Spain contributed samples from acute and convalescent COVID-19.

The CDR3 runs to 14 residues. CDR1 MNHEY and CDR2 SMNVEV come from the germline V gene (reference sequence). V was shortened by 4 bases and J by 4 bases, with 14 bases between the two germline ends. Original processing notes: How many nucleated cells were present was estimated from reference gene primer amplification. Method: immunoSEQ multiplex PCR; TCRdb's copy keeps in-frame clones and lacks some. The DNA gave D and trimming, while V, J and clone size come from that table. The sample shows around 250,000 clones, around four fifths of them seen only once. The TCR sequence derives from a man aged 80 or over with acute or convalescent COVID-19. The chain is built from TRBV27 and TRBJ2-7, with D unclear. The sample taken for sequencing was peripheral blood. DNA of the CDR3: TGTGCCAGCAGTTCCGGCATCGGGTTATACGAGCAGTACTTC. Translation: CASSSGIGLYEQYF.